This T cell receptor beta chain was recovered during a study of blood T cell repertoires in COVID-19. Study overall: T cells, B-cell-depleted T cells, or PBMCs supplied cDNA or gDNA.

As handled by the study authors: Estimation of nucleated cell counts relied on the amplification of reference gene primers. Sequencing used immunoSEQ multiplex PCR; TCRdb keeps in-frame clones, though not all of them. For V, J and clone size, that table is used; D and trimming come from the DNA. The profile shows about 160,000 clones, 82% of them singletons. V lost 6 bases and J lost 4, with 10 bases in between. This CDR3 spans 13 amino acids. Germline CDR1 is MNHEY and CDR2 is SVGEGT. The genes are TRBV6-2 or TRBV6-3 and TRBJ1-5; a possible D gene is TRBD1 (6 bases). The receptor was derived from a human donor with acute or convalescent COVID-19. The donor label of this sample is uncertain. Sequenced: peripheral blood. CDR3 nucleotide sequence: TGTGCCAGCAGCCCAGACAGGAATCAGCCCCAGCATTTT. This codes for CASSPDRNQPQHF.